This TCR beta chain was profiled in a study of T cell responses to AZD1222 COVID-19 vaccine. Notes on the study in general: Vaccine-related CD4 TCRs covered spike, predominating at 160-218 and 743-854. Following two doses of AZD1222, Spike-specific TCR breadth and depth rose.

Here immunoSEQ multiplex PCR was the method, and the copy in TCRdb shows in-frame clones only, minus some. The sample consists of about 160,000 clones, 94% of them appearing once. The V and J ends lost 0 bases and 6 bases respectively, with 15 bases between them. CDR1 and CDR2 from the germline V gene are SGDLS and YYNGEE. The CDR3 is 15 residues long. Of note for this clone: What it binds is not known.

The source material was peripheral blood, sampled 28 days after the second AZD1222 dose. This chain links TRBV9 with TRBJ1-2; no clear D. This receptor was taken from an adult who received the AZD1222 COVID-19 vaccine. Here the CDR3 DNA reads TGTGCCAGCAGCGTAGAAGAGCCACTACGGGATGGCTACACCTTC. Translated, it gives CASSVEEPLRDGYTF.